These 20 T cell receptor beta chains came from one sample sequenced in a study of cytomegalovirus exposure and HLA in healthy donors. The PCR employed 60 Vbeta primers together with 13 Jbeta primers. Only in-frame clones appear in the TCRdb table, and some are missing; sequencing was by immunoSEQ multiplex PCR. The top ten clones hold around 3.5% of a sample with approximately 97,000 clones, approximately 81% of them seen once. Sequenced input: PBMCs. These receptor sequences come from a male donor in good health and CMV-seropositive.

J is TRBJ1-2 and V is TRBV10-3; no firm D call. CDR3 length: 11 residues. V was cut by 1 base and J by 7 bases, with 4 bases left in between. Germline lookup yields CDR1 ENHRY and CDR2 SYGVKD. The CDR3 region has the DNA TGTGCCATCAGTGAGTACAGTGGCTACACCTTC. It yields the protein CAISEYSGYTF.

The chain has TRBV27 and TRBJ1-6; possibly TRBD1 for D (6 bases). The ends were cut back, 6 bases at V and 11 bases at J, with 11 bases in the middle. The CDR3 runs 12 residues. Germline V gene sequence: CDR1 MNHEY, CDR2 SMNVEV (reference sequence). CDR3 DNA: TGTGCCAGCAGGTCGGCAGGGGCACCCCTCCACTTT. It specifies CASRSAGAPLHF.

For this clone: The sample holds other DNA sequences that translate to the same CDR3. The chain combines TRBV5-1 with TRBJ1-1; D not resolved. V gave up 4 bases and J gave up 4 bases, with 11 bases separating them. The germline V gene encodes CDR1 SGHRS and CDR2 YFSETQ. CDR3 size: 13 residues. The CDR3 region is CASSGVGGTEAFF. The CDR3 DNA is TGCGCCAGCAGCGGCGTGGGAGGCACTGAAGCTTTCTTT. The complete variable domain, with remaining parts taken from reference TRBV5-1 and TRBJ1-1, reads KAGVTQTPRYLIKTRGQQVTLSCSPISGHRSVSWYQQTPGQGLQFLFEYFSETQRNKGNFPGRFSGRQFSNSRSEMNVSTLELGDSALYLCASSGVGGTEAFFGQGTRLTVV.

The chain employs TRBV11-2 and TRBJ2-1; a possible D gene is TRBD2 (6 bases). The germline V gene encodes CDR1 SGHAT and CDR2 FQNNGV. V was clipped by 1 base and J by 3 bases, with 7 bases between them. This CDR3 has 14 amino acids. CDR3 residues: CASSLAGDYNEQFF. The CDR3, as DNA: TGTGCCAGCAGCTTAGCGGGGGACTACAATGAGCAGTTCTTC.

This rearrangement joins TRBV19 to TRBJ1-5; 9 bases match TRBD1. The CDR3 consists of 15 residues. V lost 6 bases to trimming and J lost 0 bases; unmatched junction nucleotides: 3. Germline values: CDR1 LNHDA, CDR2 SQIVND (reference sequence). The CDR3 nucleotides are TGTGCCAGTAGGTGGGACAGGGCTAGCAATCAGCCCCAGCATTTT. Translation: CASRWDRASNQPQHF.

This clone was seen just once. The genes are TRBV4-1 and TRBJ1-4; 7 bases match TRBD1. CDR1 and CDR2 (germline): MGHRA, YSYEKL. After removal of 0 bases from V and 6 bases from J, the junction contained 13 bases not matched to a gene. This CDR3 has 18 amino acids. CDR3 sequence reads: CASSQDLATGKIHEKLFF. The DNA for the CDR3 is TGCGCCAGCAGCCAAGATTTAGCGACAGGGAAGATACATGAAAAACTGTTTTTT.

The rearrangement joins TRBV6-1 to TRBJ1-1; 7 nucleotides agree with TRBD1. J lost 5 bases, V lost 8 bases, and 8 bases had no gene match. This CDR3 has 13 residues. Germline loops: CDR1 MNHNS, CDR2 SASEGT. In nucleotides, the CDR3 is TGTGCCAGCGACTCAGGGGGGAGGACTGAAGCTTTCTTT. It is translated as CASDSGGRTEAFF.

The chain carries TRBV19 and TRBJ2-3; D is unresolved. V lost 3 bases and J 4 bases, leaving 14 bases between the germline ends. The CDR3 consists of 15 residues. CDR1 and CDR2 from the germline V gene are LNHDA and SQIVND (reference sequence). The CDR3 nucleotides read TGTGCCAGTAGTATGAAAAATCGTAGTCCAGATACGCAGTATTTT. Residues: CASSMKNRSPDTQYF.

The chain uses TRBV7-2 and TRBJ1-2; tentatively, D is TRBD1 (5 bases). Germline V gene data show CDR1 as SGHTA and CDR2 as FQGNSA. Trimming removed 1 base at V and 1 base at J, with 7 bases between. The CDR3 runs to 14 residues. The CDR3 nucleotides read TGTGCCAGCAGCTTAGGACAGTTTAACTATGGCTACACCTTC. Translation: CASSLGQFNYGYTF.

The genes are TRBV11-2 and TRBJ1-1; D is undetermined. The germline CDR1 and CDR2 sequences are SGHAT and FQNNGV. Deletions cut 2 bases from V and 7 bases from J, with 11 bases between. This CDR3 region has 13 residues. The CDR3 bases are TGTGCCAGCAGCTTACTAAAACGGGGTGAAGCTTTCTTT. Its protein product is CASSLLKRGEAFF.

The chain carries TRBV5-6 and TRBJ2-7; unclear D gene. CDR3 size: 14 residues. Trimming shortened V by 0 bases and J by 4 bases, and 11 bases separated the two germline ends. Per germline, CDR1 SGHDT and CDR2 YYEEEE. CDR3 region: CASSLAPGIYEQYF. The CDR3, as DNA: TGTGCCAGCAGCTTGGCACCAGGTATTTACGAGCAGTACTTC.

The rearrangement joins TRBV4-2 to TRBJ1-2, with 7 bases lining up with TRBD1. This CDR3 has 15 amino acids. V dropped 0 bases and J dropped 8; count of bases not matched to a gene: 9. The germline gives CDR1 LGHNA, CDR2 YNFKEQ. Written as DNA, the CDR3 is TGTGCCAGCAGCCAAGATGAGACAGGGATATACGGCTACACCTTC. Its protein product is CASSQDETGIYGYTF.

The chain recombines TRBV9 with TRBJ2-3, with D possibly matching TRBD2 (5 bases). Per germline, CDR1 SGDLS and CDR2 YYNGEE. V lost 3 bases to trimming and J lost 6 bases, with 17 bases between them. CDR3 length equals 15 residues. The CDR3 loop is CASSGGGWELDTQYF. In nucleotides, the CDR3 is TGTGCCAGCAGCGGCGGTGGGTGGGAGCTGGATACGCAGTATTTT.

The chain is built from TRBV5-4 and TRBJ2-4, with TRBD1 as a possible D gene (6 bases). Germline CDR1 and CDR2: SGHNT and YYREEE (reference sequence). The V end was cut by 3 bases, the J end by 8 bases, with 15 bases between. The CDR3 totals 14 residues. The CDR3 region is CASSSAAGADIQYF. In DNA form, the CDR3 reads TGTGCCAGCAGCTCTGCAGCAGGGGCCGACATTCAGTACTTC.

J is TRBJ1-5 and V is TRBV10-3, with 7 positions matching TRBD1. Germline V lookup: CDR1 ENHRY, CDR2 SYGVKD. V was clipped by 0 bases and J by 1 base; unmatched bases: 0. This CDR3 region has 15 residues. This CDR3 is CAISESGGSNQPQHF. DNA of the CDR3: TGTGCCATCAGTGAGTCAGGGGGCAGCAATCAGCCCCAGCATTTT.

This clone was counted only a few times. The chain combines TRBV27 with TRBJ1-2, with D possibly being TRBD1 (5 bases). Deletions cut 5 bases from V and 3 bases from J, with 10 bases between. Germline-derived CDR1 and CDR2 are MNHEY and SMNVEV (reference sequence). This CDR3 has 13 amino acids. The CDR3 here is CASSPGDYYGYTF. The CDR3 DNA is TGTGCCAGCAGTCCCGGGGACTACTATGGCTACACCTTC.

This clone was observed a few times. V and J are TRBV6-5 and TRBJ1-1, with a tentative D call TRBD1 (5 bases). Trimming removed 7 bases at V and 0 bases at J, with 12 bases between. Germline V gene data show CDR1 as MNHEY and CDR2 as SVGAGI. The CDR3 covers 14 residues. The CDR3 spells CASIAGWMNTEAFF. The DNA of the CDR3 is TGTGCCAGCATCGCAGGGTGGATGAACACTGAAGCTTTCTTT.

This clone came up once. CDR3 amino acids: CASSLLASAWEQYF. Written as DNA, the CDR3 is TGTGCCAGCAGTCTCCTAGCGTCGGCGTGGGAGCAGTACTTC. The chain uses TRBV2 and TRBJ2-7; D perhaps matches TRBD2 (6 bases). This CDR3 spans 14 amino acids. Germline CDR1 and CDR2: SNHLY and FYNNEI. The V gene lost 5 bases and the J gene lost 7 bases, with 18 bases spanning the gap.

The CDR3 protein is CASSNAGTGRNEQFF. As DNA, the CDR3 is TGTGCCAGTTCTAATGCGGGGACAGGGAGGAATGAGCAGTTCTTC. The chain couples TRBV19 to TRBJ2-1; 9 positions agree with TRBD1. V gave up 8 bases and J gave up 7 bases; unmatched junction bases: 12. CDR3 length: 15 amino acids. The germline gives CDR1 LNHDA, CDR2 SQIVND (reference sequence).

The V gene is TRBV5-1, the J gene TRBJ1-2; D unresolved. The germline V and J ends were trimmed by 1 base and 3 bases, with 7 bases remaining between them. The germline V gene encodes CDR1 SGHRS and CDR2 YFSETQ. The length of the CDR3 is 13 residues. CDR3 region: CASSLSSYYGYTF. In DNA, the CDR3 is TGCGCCAGCAGCTTGTCGTCCTACTATGGCTACACCTTC.